The 13 T cell receptor beta chains below all came from one sample that was sequenced in a study of blood T cell repertoires in COVID-19. This table comes from immunoSEQ multiplex PCR, and its TCRdb copy is limited to in-frame clones, with some not included. The sample lists around 150,000 clones, 80% to 90% occurring once. The sample taken for sequencing was peripheral blood. All receptors come from a woman aged 45-60 years in a cohort sampled during active or convalescent COVID-19.

The gene calls are TRBV7-9 and TRBJ1-1; possible D gene TRBD1, 5 bases. Between the trimmed V and J ends, which lost 4 bases and 1 base, there was a span of 16 bases. The CDR3 sequence is 16 residues long. Looked up from germline, CDR1 is SEHNR and CDR2 is FQNEAQ (reference sequence). The chain's CDR3 is CASSSKPGSRNTEAFF. The CDR3 DNA follows: TGTGCCAGCAGCTCAAAACCAGGGTCGAGGAACACTGAAGCTTTCTTT.

The chain is built from TRBV3-1 (or the pseudogene TRBV3-2) and TRBJ2-3; D not resolved. V was clipped by 3 bases and J by 2 bases, with 6 bases between them. CDR1 is LGHDT, CDR2 YNNKEL, per germline (reference sequence). The CDR3 is made up of 13 amino acids. The CDR3 DNA is TGTGCCAGCAGCCATCAGAACACAGATACGCAGTATTTT. It is translated as CASSHQNTDTQYF.

The rearrangement uses TRBV19 and TRBJ1-5, with D perhaps matching TRBD1 (5 bases). V was trimmed by 10 bases and J by 5 bases, leaving 12 bases between them. Germline V gives CDR1 LNHDA, CDR2 SQIVND (reference sequence). The CDR3 runs to 12 residues. CDR3 DNA: TGTGCCACACAGGATCCCCATCAGCCCCAGCATTTT. It codes for CATQDPHQPQHF.

This chain joins TRBV7-9 and TRBJ2-5, with TRBD1 matching over 9 bases. The V and J ends lost 3 bases and 2 bases, in that order; junction bases with no gene match: 7. Germline loops: CDR1 SEHNR, CDR2 FQNEAQ (reference sequence). This CDR3 is built from 16 residues. CDR3 nucleotides: TGTGCCAGCAGCTTGGGACGGACAGGGGCTCAAGAGACCCAGTACTTC. Translating it yields CASSLGRTGAQETQYF.

This chain links TRBV9 with TRBJ1-2; D may be TRBD1 (6 bases). This CDR3 is 16 amino acids long. Trimming cost V 7 bases and J 6 bases, with 25 bases left between them. Per germline, CDR1 SGDLS and CDR2 YYNGEE. CDR3 residues: CASGPGHHLAWHGYTF. CDR3 sequence (DNA): TGTGCCAGCGGACCGGGACACCATCTCGCTTGGCATGGCTACACCTTC.

This chain uses TRBV24-1 with TRBJ1-1; D may be TRBD1 (6 bases). The CDR3 covers 14 residues. V lost 9 bases, J lost 6 bases, and 19 bases lay in between. CDR1 KGHDR and CDR2 SFDVKD come from the germline V gene. CDR3 sequence (DNA): TGTGCCACCGCAGAGGGGGGGGCAAGGTCTGAAGCTTTCTTT. Protein sequence: CATAEGGARSEAFF.

The J gene is TRBJ1-6, the V gene TRBV30; TRBD1 aligns across 7 bases. Germline V gene lookup returns CDR1 GTSNPN and CDR2 SVGIG (reference sequence). Germline trimming cut 0 bases from V and 9 bases from J; bases unmatched to any gene: 5. The CDR3 extends over 14 amino acids. CDR3 sequence: CAWSVGQATSPLHF. In DNA, the CDR3 is TGTGCCTGGAGTGTAGGACAGGCGACTTCACCCCTCCACTTT.

J is TRBJ1-4 and V is TRBV4-1, with a tentative D call TRBD1 (5 bases). Trimming removed 0 bases at V and 3 bases at J, with 20 bases between. Germline loops: CDR1 MGHRA, CDR2 YSYEKL. The CDR3 has 19 residues. The CDR3 is CASSQDRGRRAPSNEKLFF. The CDR3 bases are TGCGCCAGCAGCCAAGATAGGGGAAGGAGAGCCCCATCTAATGAAAAACTGTTTTTT.

This clone was found many times. The chain is built from TRBV2 and TRBJ1-1; 10 bases are a match to TRBD1. This CDR3 contains 16 residues. V lost 2 bases and J lost 2; bases outside the gene matches: 5. Germline values: CDR1 SNHLY, CDR2 FYNNEI. CDR3 DNA sequence: TGTGCCAGCAGTGAAATTGAGACAGGGGGCAACACTGAAGCTTTCTTT. Protein sequence: CASSEIETGGNTEAFF.

The chain combines TRBV12-5 with TRBJ2-2; D gene ambiguous. CDR3 length: 13 amino acids. Trimming took off 0 bases at V and 7 bases at J, with 6 bases between the two ends. Per the germline V gene, CDR1 is LGHNT and CDR2 is FRNRAP. The CDR3 sequence is CASGLVHDGELFF. The CDR3 region has the DNA TGTGCTAGTGGTTTGGTACATGACGGGGAGCTGTTTTTT.

The chain uses TRBV3-1 (or the pseudogene TRBV3-2) and TRBJ1-1, with a tentative D call TRBD1 (6 bases). The CDR3 is made up of 14 amino acids. The germline V gene has CDR1 LGHDT and CDR2 YNNKEL (reference sequence). The V and J ends lost 4 bases and 4 bases respectively, with 13 bases between them. In DNA form, the CDR3 reads TGTGCCAGCAGCCTTAGACAGGTTGGCACTGAAGCTTTCTTT. Translated: CASSLRQVGTEAFF.

The V gene is TRBV2, the J gene TRBJ2-1; 7 bases match TRBD1. Germline CDR1 reads SNHLY; CDR2 reads FYNNEI. V dropped 5 bases and J dropped 8; count of bases not matched to a gene: 15. The CDR3 covers 16 residues. The CDR3 DNA is TGTGCCAGCAGTCCGGACAGGCCCACAAGTCGGGATGAGCAGTTCTTC. Amino acids: CASSPDRPTSRDEQFF.

This clone was detected once. The genes are TRBV10-1 and TRBJ1-5, with 7 bases that match TRBD1. Trimming at V came to 4 bases and at J to 0 bases, leaving 12 bases not matched to a gene. Per the germline V gene, CDR1 is WNHNN and CDR2 is SYGVQD (reference sequence). The length of the CDR3 is 18 residues. The CDR3, as DNA: TGCGCCAGCAGTGGAGGACAGGAGAGTAGTTATAGCAATCAGCCCCAGCATTTT. It translates to CASSGGQESSYSNQPQHF.